This passage covers 17 T cell receptor beta chains from one sample sequenced in a study of T cells in Graves' hyperthyroidism and ophthalmopathy. TCR beta CDR3 regions were amplified from RNA. The primer set for the first-round RT-PCR of the TCR CDR3 was HTBI. Each CDR3 protein is one row after TCRdb ran MiXCR on the multiplex PCR reads. The sample shows 200,000 to 250,000 distinct CDR3 sequences, around 17% of them seen only once. Sequenced material: blood. These receptors were taken from a woman in her fifties or sixties with Graves' hyperthyroidism.

This clonotype was observed at least ten times. The chain links TRBV6-1 to TRBJ1-2; 7 bases align to TRBD1. V lost 0 bases to trimming and J lost 6 bases; unmatched junction nucleotides: 7. The length of the CDR3 is 15 residues. Per germline, CDR1 MNHNS and CDR2 SASEGT. CDR3 nucleotides: TGTGCCAGCAGTGAAGCCGAGACAGGGTCAAATGGCTACACCTTC. As protein: CASSEAETGSNGYTF.

V gene TRBV19 combines with J gene TRBJ1-5, with unresolved D. This CDR3 region has 15 residues. The germline V and J ends were trimmed by 6 bases and 0 bases, with 12 bases remaining between them. Per the germline V gene, CDR1 is LNHDA and CDR2 is SQIVND (reference sequence). The DNA of the CDR3 is TGTGCCAGTAGAAAAGCCGACCTTAGCAATCAGCCCCAGCATTTT. This codes for CASRKADLSNQPQHF.

This clonotype was seen many times. The V gene is TRBV4-2, the J gene TRBJ1-1, with D hard to call. Germline-derived CDR1 and CDR2 are LGHNA and YNFKEQ. The CDR3 length is 13 residues. V lost 7 bases and J 0 bases, leaving 9 bases between the germline ends. CDR3 protein: CASTTTMNTEAFF. As DNA, the CDR3 is TGTGCCAGCACGACAACAATGAACACTGAAGCTTTCTTT.

CDR3 bases: TGTGCCAGCAGCCAAGATCACAGAGTGACTGAAGCTTTCTTT. Amino acid sequence: CASSQDHRVTEAFF. The chain is built from TRBV3-1 and TRBJ1-1; D gene ambiguous. The CDR3 consists of 14 residues. The germline CDR1 and CDR2 sequences are LGHDT and YNNKEL (reference sequence). The V end lost 0 bases, the J end lost 5 bases, and 10 bases lay between the germline ends.

V usage is TRBV6-4 and J usage is TRBJ2-2; TRBD2 matches at 12 bases. CDR1 is MRHNA, CDR2 SNTAGT, per germline. The CDR3 spans 16 residues. V trimming: 0 bases; J trimming: 4 bases; junction bases outside the gene matches: 0. DNA of the CDR3: TGTGCCAGCAGTGACTCGACTAGCGGGGGCACCGGGGAGCTGTTTTTT. This sequence encodes CASSDSTSGGTGELFF.

This clonotype was observed many times. V usage is TRBV3-1 and J usage is TRBJ2-1; TRBD2 matches at 7 bases. Unmatched junction bases numbered 3, after V lost 0 bases and J lost 4 bases. CDR1 is LGHDT, CDR2 YNNKEL, per germline (reference sequence). This CDR3 has 15 residues. Here the CDR3 reads CASSQDFSGYNEQFF. The CDR3 nucleotides read TGTGCCAGCAGCCAAGATTTTAGCGGGTACAATGAGCAGTTCTTC.

Many counts were recorded for this clonotype. The chain joins TRBV2 to TRBJ2-1; no clear D gene. Trimming cost V 3 bases and J 0 bases, with 9 bases left between them. The CDR3 loop spans 15 amino acids. Germline CDR1 SNHLY, CDR2 FYNNEI. The CDR3 nucleotides are TGTGCCAGCAGTGAGGTAAAGAGCTCCTACAATGAGCAGTTCTTC. Encoded protein: CASSEVKSSYNEQFF.

This clonotype was counted at least ten times. The chain joins TRBV6-1 to TRBJ2-7; 7 bases are shared with TRBD1. V dropped 5 bases and J dropped 5; count of bases not matched to a gene: 15. CDR3 size: 16 residues. Germline loops: CDR1 MNHNS, CDR2 SASEGT. The CDR3: CASSYPTGRFKDEQYF. The CDR3 DNA is TGTGCCAGCAGTTATCCGACAGGGCGTTTCAAGGACGAGCAGTACTTC.

The chain combines TRBV6-2 or TRBV6-3 with TRBJ2-7, with 11 bases that match TRBD2. The CDR3 is made up of 17 amino acids. Germline V gene sequence: CDR1 MNHEY, CDR2 SVGEGT. Trimming at V came to 0 bases and at J to 2 bases, leaving 6 bases not matched to a gene. The CDR3 spells CASSYSRLAGRAYEQYF. The CDR3 DNA is TGTGCCAGCAGTTACTCGAGACTAGCGGGAAGGGCCTACGAGCAGTACTTC.

At least ten counts were recorded for this clonotype. The chain couples TRBV29-1 to TRBJ2-3, with D possibly TRBD2 on 6 matching bases. CDR1 and CDR2 (germline): SQVTM, ANQGSEA. This CDR3 is built from 13 residues. CDR3 DNA: TGCAGGCGCGGGGCTTTCTACACAGATACGCAGTATTTT. Its protein is CRRGAFYTDTQYF.

This clonotype was seen more than once but under ten times. CDR3 loop: CSARDREGQKNSPLHF. DNA for the CDR3: TGCAGTGCTAGAGATAGGGAAGGCCAGAAGAATTCACCCCTCCACTTT. The chain combines TRBV20-1 with TRBJ1-6; D gene unclear. Germline CDR1 is DFQATT and CDR2 is SNEGSKA (reference sequence). With 0 bases removed from V and 7 bases from J, the gap between germline ends came to 16 bases. The CDR3 length is 16 residues.

There are many counts of this clonotype. The gene calls are TRBV10-3 and TRBJ2-1; TRBD2 matches at 7 bases. The trim removed 3 bases at V and 3 bases at J, leaving 2 bases unmatched. Looked up from germline, CDR1 is ENHRY and CDR2 is SYGVKD. The CDR3 length is 14 residues. The CDR3 region is CAISDGGSYNEQFF. The CDR3 DNA sequence: TGTGCCATCAGTGATGGCGGGAGCTACAATGAGCAGTTCTTC.

This clonotype was detected only once. This is likely a read error, given that the CDR3 carries no conserved phenylalanine or tryptophan at its end. V gene TRBV6-1 combines with J gene TRBJ2-1, with D perhaps TRBD2 (5 bases). Germline assignment: CDR1 MNHNS and CDR2 SASEGT. Trimming took 11 bases from V and 8 from J, leaving 19 bases between them. This CDR3 has 13 residues. The CDR3 region is CAGLRAAGDEQFL. The CDR3 DNA reads as TGTGCCGGGCTTAGAGCTGCGGGCGATGAGCAGTTCCTC.

The chain is built from TRBV18 and TRBJ2-3; TRBD1 or TRBD2 may be the D gene (5 bases each). Germline loops: CDR1 KGHSH, CDR2 LQKENI. The CDR3 contains 17 residues. Trimming cost V 3 bases and J 4 bases, with 20 bases left between them. In DNA form, the CDR3 reads TGTGCCAGCTCACCGCTCCCCCGGGACGTGGGCCCAGATACGCAGTATTTT. Translated, it gives CASSPLPRDVGPDTQYF.

The gene calls are TRBV5-1 and TRBJ2-3; no definite D call. V shed 2 bases and J shed 4 bases, with 11 bases lying between them. Germline CDR1 SGHRS, CDR2 YFSETQ. The length of the CDR3 is 14 residues. The CDR3: CASSFGQPSDTQYF. CDR3 DNA sequence: TGCGCCAGCAGCTTTGGCCAGCCTTCAGATACGCAGTATTTT.

The table lists this clonotype with many counts. In DNA form, the CDR3 reads TGCGCCAGCAGCGGGACAGGGACCCCCTACGAGCAGTACTTC. Amino acid sequence: CASSGTGTPYEQYF. This sequence joins TRBV5-1 and TRBJ2-7; 9 nucleotides agree with TRBD1. CDR1 SGHRS and CDR2 YFSETQ come from the germline V gene. The CDR3 loop spans 14 amino acids. The V segment lost 4 bases and the J segment 2 bases; nucleotides outside the gene matches: 4.

At least ten counts were recorded for this clonotype. The rearrangement joins TRBV14 to TRBJ2-3, with no clear D. The CDR3 is made up of 15 amino acids. V lost 4 bases, J lost 4 bases, and 15 bases lay in between. Germline V gives CDR1 SGHDN, CDR2 FVKESK. The CDR3 spells CASSLIPNEADTQYF. CDR3 nucleotides: TGTGCCAGCAGCCTCATACCTAACGAGGCAGATACGCAGTATTTT.